What follows is one TCR beta chain and its context. With random hexamers, reverse transcription was performed on roughly 0.45 to 1 ug of RNA. TCRdb re-called the immunoSEQ multiplex PCR reads with MiXCR, one entry per CDR3 protein. The sample holds about 130,000 distinct CDR3 sequences, roughly 94% seen once. This CDR3 has 14 amino acids. The V end was cut by 5 bases, the J end by 1 base, with 11 bases between. CDR1 and CDR2 from the germline V gene are MNHEY and SMNVEV (reference sequence). These data belong to a study of CD8 T cells in Susac syndrome. This receptor was obtained from a human donor with Susac syndrome. The chain combines TRBV27 with TRBJ1-1; tentative D call: TRBD1 (6 bases). Sequenced material: CD8+ T cells from PBMCs. As DNA, the CDR3 is TGTGCCAGCAGTACAGGGACGGCGAACACTGAAGCTTTCTTT. Translated, it gives CASSTGTANTEAFF.